The next 27 T cell receptor beta chains were all read from a single sample in a study of cytomegalovirus exposure and HLA in healthy donors. PCR involved 60 Vbeta and 13 Jbeta primers. This table comes from immunoSEQ multiplex PCR, and its TCRdb copy is limited to in-frame clones, with some not included. This sample has over 150,000 clones; roughly 80% occur once, and the top ten carry 0.95% to 1%. Sequencing was done on a sample of PBMCs. The receptors were gathered from a girl aged 2 to 9 in good health and CMV-seropositive.

The gene calls are TRBV5-1 and TRBJ2-3, with no clear D. Germline loops: CDR1 SGHRS, CDR2 YFSETQ. Trimming cost V 0 bases and J 2 bases, with 10 bases left between them. The CDR3 runs 15 residues. CDR3: CASSLGLRSTDTQYF. In DNA, the CDR3 is TGCGCCAGCAGCTTGGGTCTCAGGTCCACAGATACGCAGTATTTT.

The chain has TRBV10-3 and TRBJ2-2, with TRBD2 as a possible D gene (6 bases). The CDR3 has 13 residues. Germline V gene lookup returns CDR1 ENHRY and CDR2 SYGVKD. Trimming stripped 5 bases from V and 6 bases from J, with 10 bases between. Here the CDR3 DNA reads TGTGCCATCAGTTTAGCGGCCCCCGGGGAGCTGTTTTTT. Translated, it gives CAISLAAPGELFF.

This chain joins TRBV2 and TRBJ1-2, with 9 bases aligning to TRBD1. The length of the CDR3 is 14 residues. J lost 7 bases, V lost 3 bases, and 6 bases had no gene match. Germline loops: CDR1 SNHLY, CDR2 FYNNEI. CDR3 coding DNA: TGTGCCAGCAGTGAGGACAGGGGCTCGGGTGGCTACACCTTC. Encoded protein: CASSEDRGSGGYTF. The whole variable domain, remainder taken from reference TRBV2 and TRBJ1-2, is EPEVTQTPSHQVTQMGQEVILRCVPISNHLYFYWYRQILGQKVEFLVSFYNNEISEKSEIFDDQFSVERPDGSNFTLKIRSTKLEDSAMYFCASSEDRGSGGYTFGSGTRLTVV.

The genes are TRBV5-6 and TRBJ1-3; D uncertain. In germline, CDR1 is SGHDT, CDR2 YYEEEE. CDR3 length: 14 amino acids. Trimming stripped 2 bases from V and 2 bases from J, with 8 bases between. CDR3 amino acids: CASSFVRTGNTIYF. CDR3 bases: TGTGCCAGCAGCTTCGTCAGGACTGGAAACACCATATATTTT.

The rearrangement links TRBV5-1 to TRBJ1-1, with TRBD1 matching 7 bases. The V gene's germline CDR1 is SGHRS and CDR2 YFSETQ. The V segment lost 0 bases and the J segment 0 bases; nucleotides outside the gene matches: 5. There are 16 residues in the CDR3. The DNA of the CDR3 is TGCGCCAGCAGCTTGGAAGGGGGCTTAATGAACACTGAAGCTTTCTTT. As protein: CASSLEGGLMNTEAFF.

The chain recombines TRBV28 with TRBJ2-5; 9 bases are shared with TRBD2. Germline assignment: CDR1 MDHEN and CDR2 SYDVKM. The CDR3 is made up of 16 amino acids. Losses at the gene ends were 6 bases for V and 3 bases for J; bases not matched to a gene: 11. The CDR3 nucleotides read TGTGCCAGCAGAGTTCAGTTAGCGGGAGAGGAAGAGACCCAGTACTTC. This codes for CASRVQLAGEEETQYF. The variable domain in full, with the rest retrieved from reference TRBV28 and TRBJ2-5, is DVKVTQSSRYLVKRTGEKVFLECVQDMDHENMFWYRQDPGLGLRLIYFSYDVKMKEKGDIPEGYSVSREKKERFSLILESASTNQTSMYLCASRVQLAGEEETQYFGPGTRLLVL.

Concerning this clone itself: At the DNA level, this CDR3 is encoded by other sequences in the same sample as well. The gene calls are TRBV5-4 and TRBJ1-1, with D possibly TRBD1 on 6 matching bases. The CDR3 is 13 amino acids. Looked up from germline, CDR1 is SGHNT and CDR2 is YYREEE (reference sequence). V was trimmed by 2 bases and J by 10 bases, leaving 15 bases between them. The CDR3 nucleotides are TGTGCCAGCAGCTTACAGACAGGAGTAGGAGCTTTCTTT. Translating gives CASSLQTGVGAFF. The whole variable domain, filled in from reference TRBV5-4 and TRBJ1-1, reads ETGVTQSPTHLIKTRGQQVTLRCSSQSGHNTVSWYQQALGQGPQFIFQYYREEENGRGNFPPRFSGLQFPNYSSELNVNALELDDSALYLCASSLQTGVGAFFGQGTRLTVV.

The sample holds one count of this clone. This chain uses TRBV7-3 with TRBJ2-1; 7 bases agree with TRBD2. This CDR3 region has 16 residues. Trimming removed 0 bases from V and 2 bases from J; junction bases left unmatched: 4. CDR1 and CDR2 from the germline V gene are SGHTA and FQGTGA. This chain's CDR3 is CASSLTGAGTYNEQFF. The CDR3 DNA sequence: TGTGCCAGCAGCTTAACTGGAGCGGGGACCTACAATGAGCAGTTCTTC.

This clone has a single count. The chain carries TRBV4-1 and TRBJ2-7; the match to TRBD2 covers 7 bases. Trimming removed 4 bases from V and 4 bases from J; junction bases left unmatched: 7. The CDR3 runs to 14 residues. Germline values: CDR1 MGHRA, CDR2 YSYEKL. The CDR3 here is CASSRLADYYEQYF. The CDR3 nucleotides are TGCGCCAGCAGCCGTCTAGCGGACTATTACGAGCAGTACTTC.

The chain has TRBV23-1 and TRBJ2-7; weak D call: TRBD1 (6 bases). TRBV23-1 is labeled an ORF, and its function is uncertain. V was clipped by 3 bases and J by 0 bases, with 12 bases between them. There are 15 residues in the CDR3. CDR3 DNA: TGCGCCAGCAGTCACCCACAGGGCCGCTCCTACGAGCAGTACTTC. This codes for CASSHPQGRSYEQYF.

V usage is TRBV18 and J usage is TRBJ2-7; maybe TRBD1 (6 bases). The CDR3 spans 16 residues. CDR1 is KGHSH, CDR2 LQKENI, per germline. V was shortened by 4 bases and J by 0 bases, with 16 bases between the two germline ends. For the CDR3, the DNA is TGTGCCAGCTCACTTTCTACAGGGATGGACTCCTACGAGCAGTACTTC. Translation: CASSLSTGMDSYEQYF.

V and J are TRBV5-1 and TRBJ2-3; 8 nucleotides agree with TRBD2. CDR1 and CDR2 from the germline V gene are SGHRS and YFSETQ. This CDR3 has 20 amino acids. V trimming: 0 bases; J trimming: 0 bases; junction bases outside the gene matches: 15. CDR3 residues: CASSLVLGLAGSTSTDTQYF. The CDR3, as DNA: TGCGCCAGCAGCTTGGTATTAGGCCTAGCGGGCTCCACTAGCACAGATACGCAGTATTTT. The full variable domain, rest sourced from reference TRBV5-1 and TRBJ2-3, is KAGVTQTPRYLIKTRGQQVTLSCSPISGHRSVSWYQQTPGQGLQFLFEYFSETQRNKGNFPGRFSGRQFSNSRSEMNVSTLELGDSALYLCASSLVLGLAGSTSTDTQYFGPGTRLTVL.

This rearrangement joins TRBV2 to TRBJ2-1; 11 bases align to TRBD2. Trimming removed 2 bases from V and 9 bases from J; junction bases left unmatched: 6. This CDR3 is 15 amino acids long. Germline CDR1 SNHLY, CDR2 FYNNEI. CDR3 loop: CASSERTSGSSEQFF. The CDR3 nucleotides are TGTGCCAGCAGTGAAAGAACTAGCGGGAGCAGTGAGCAGTTCTTC.

The chain recombines TRBV7-8 with TRBJ1-4; a weak D match, TRBD1 (5 bases). Germline V gene lookup returns CDR1 SGHVS and CDR2 FQNEAQ. Trimming left V 5 bases short and J 8 bases short, with 15 bases between. The CDR3 sequence is 14 residues long. CDR3 DNA sequence: TGTGCCAGCAGCACAGGAAAGTGGGTGGAAAAACTGTTTTTT. Its translation is CASSTGKWVEKLFF.

The chain employs TRBV28 and TRBJ2-1; the match to TRBD2 covers 8 bases. This CDR3 region has 17 residues. The germline V gene has CDR1 MDHEN and CDR2 SYDVKM. V was pared by 5 bases and J by 7 bases, with 16 bases of the junction left unmatched. CDR3 amino acids: CASSRRGGRALRNEQFF. The CDR3, as DNA: TGTGCCAGCAGTCGCCGCGGGGGGAGGGCTCTCCGGAATGAGCAGTTCTTC. Full variable domain (missing parts from reference TRBV28 and TRBJ2-1): DVKVTQSSRYLVKRTGEKVFLECVQDMDHENMFWYRQDPGLGLRLIYFSYDVKMKEKGDIPEGYSVSREKKERFSLILESASTNQTSMYLCASSRRGGRALRNEQFFGPGTRLTVL.

Turning to this clone: Different DNA sequences within this sample yield the same CDR3. The chain combines TRBV28 with TRBJ2-5, with 9 bases that match TRBD2. This CDR3 contains 14 residues. Losses at the gene ends were 2 bases for V and 2 bases for J; bases not matched to a gene: 0. Germline CDR1 MDHEN, CDR2 SYDVKM. CDR3 in amino acids: CASSLAGGQETQYF. The DNA of the CDR3 is TGTGCCAGCAGTTTAGCGGGAGGGCAAGAGACCCAGTACTTC.

The rearrangement joins TRBV2 to TRBJ1-1, with 10 bases aligning to TRBD1. The V segment lost 7 bases and the J segment 0 bases; nucleotides outside the gene matches: 5. CDR3 size: 15 residues. Germline CDR1 is SNHLY and CDR2 is FYNNEI. CDR3 sequence reads: CASKADRGVNTEAFF. The CDR3 coding sequence is TGTGCCAGCAAGGCGGACAGGGGGGTGAACACTGAAGCTTTCTTT.

The chain is built from TRBV10-1 and TRBJ1-5, with D possibly being TRBD1 (5 bases). The V and J ends lost 6 bases and 2 bases respectively, with 17 bases between them. The CDR3 extends over 16 amino acids. Looked up from germline, CDR1 is WNHNN and CDR2 is SYGVQD (reference sequence). The CDR3 nucleotides are TGCGCCAGCAGATCTCAGGGTTCGACGCGCAATCAGCCCCAGCATTTT. Encoded protein: CASRSQGSTRNQPQHF.

The V gene is TRBV29-1, the J gene TRBJ2-7; D is undetermined. CDR3 size: 13 residues. The V gene's germline CDR1 is SQVTM and CDR2 ANQGSEA. The V gene lost 0 bases and the J gene lost 0 bases, with 6 bases spanning the gap. CDR3 protein: CSVEDPVSYEQYF. The DNA of the CDR3 is TGCAGCGTTGAAGATCCGGTCTCCTACGAGCAGTACTTC.

The V and J genes are TRBV30 and TRBJ2-7; 8 bases line up with TRBD1. V lost 2 bases to trimming and J lost 9 bases; unmatched junction nucleotides: 6. The CDR3 runs to 12 residues. In germline, CDR1 is GTSNPN, CDR2 SVGIG (reference sequence). The CDR3 sequence is CAWSPQGAGQYF. CDR3 coding DNA: TGTGCCTGGAGTCCTCAGGGGGCAGGGCAGTACTTC.

This chain uses TRBV5-4 with TRBJ2-3; D unclear. Trimming removed 2 bases from V and 5 bases from J, with 12 bases in between. The CDR3 is made up of 14 amino acids. CDR1 and CDR2 (germline): SGHNT, YYREEE (reference sequence). The CDR3 spells CASSFPSSRDTQYF. CDR3 in DNA: TGTGCCAGCAGCTTTCCCTCCTCCAGAGATACGCAGTATTTT.

This clone was picked up one time. V gene TRBV2 combines with J gene TRBJ2-5; 13 bases fit TRBD2. The CDR3 covers 17 residues. CDR1 and CDR2 from the germline V gene are SNHLY and FYNNEI. J was trimmed by 0 bases and V by 4 bases; bases with no gene match: 5. The CDR3 sequence is CASSGGLAGPYQETQYF. CDR3 DNA sequence: TGTGCCAGCAGTGGGGGACTAGCGGGACCTTACCAAGAGACCCAGTACTTC.

In its sample, this clone was seen once. The rearrangement uses TRBV10-3 and TRBJ1-1; 8 bases are shared with TRBD1. The CDR3 totals 14 residues. With 4 bases clipped from V and 8 bases from J, the junction kept 9 bases outside the gene matches. CDR1 is ENHRY, CDR2 SYGVKD, per germline. CDR3 protein: CAISGSDRGREAFF. CDR3 bases: TGTGCCATCAGTGGCTCCGACAGGGGTAGAGAAGCTTTCTTT.

The CDR3 loop reads CASRVTSNRNQPQHF. For the CDR3, the DNA is TGTGCCAGCAGGGTGACAAGTAATCGCAATCAGCCCCAGCATTTT. The chain uses TRBV6-5 and TRBJ1-5; D uncertain. CDR3 length: 15 residues. Trimming cost V 6 bases and J 2 bases, with 14 bases left between them. The germline gives CDR1 MNHEY, CDR2 SVGAGI.

This clone was detected only once. V and J are TRBV10-3 and TRBJ1-1, with D tentatively TRBD1 (6 bases). The V gene lost 2 bases and the J gene lost 0 bases, with 13 bases spanning the gap. Germline V gene lookup returns CDR1 ENHRY and CDR2 SYGVKD. This CDR3 region has 16 residues. CDR3 nucleotide sequence: TGTGCCATCAGTGAGACTAGGACAGCCTTGAACACTGAAGCTTTCTTT. Its translation is CAISETRTALNTEAFF.

This clone was detected only once. The J gene is TRBJ2-5, the V gene TRBV7-8; D is uncertain. Trimming pared 8 bases from V and 1 base from J, leaving 8 bases between. CDR1 is SGHVS and CDR2 is FQNEAQ in the germline V gene. The CDR3 totals 12 residues. CDR3 region: CASYNPQETQYF. The CDR3 bases are TGTGCCAGCTACAACCCCCAAGAGACCCAGTACTTC.

The gene calls are TRBV7-6 and TRBJ2-1; 7 bases are a match to TRBD2. The CDR3 extends over 16 amino acids. Germline V CDR1 and CDR2: SGHVS, FNYEAQ. With V trimmed by 1 base and J by 3 bases, 6 bases remained unmatched. CDR3 loop: CASSLGSLAVYNEQFF. The CDR3 DNA sequence: TGTGCCAGCAGCTTAGGCAGCCTAGCGGTCTACAATGAGCAGTTCTTC.